The 25 T cell receptor beta chains presented below share a single source sample, sequenced in a study of CXCR3-negative and CXCR3-positive naive CD8 T cells. The authors made the TRB cDNA libraries by 5' RACE using UMI labels. TCRdb reprocessed the 5' RACE reads and reports one entry per CDR3 protein, with no DNA. The sample totals about 56,000 distinct CDR3 sequences. Sequencing was performed on memory CD8+ T cells from blood. These receptors were collected from a human donor in good health. Some clones in this sample may be carry-over from other donors' samples.

J is TRBJ2-7 and V is TRBV29-1; there is no DNA to check the TCRdb D call of TRBD1. The germline gives CDR1 SQVTM, CDR2 ANQGSEA. This CDR3 is 16 amino acids long. CDR3 residues: CSVEGRGQGTYYEQYF.

The V and J genes are TRBV15 and TRBJ2-1; TCRdb calls TRBD2, which cannot be checked without DNA. This CDR3 comprises 14 residues. Germline V gene lookup returns CDR1 LNHNV and CDR2 YYDKDF (reference sequence). The CDR3 loop is CATSPRSGSDEQFF.

This chain's CDR3 is CASRFGTGDTGELFF. The chain couples TRBV2 to TRBJ2-2; TCRdb's D call, TRBD1, is unchecked because there is no DNA. Germline V CDR1 and CDR2: SNHLY, FYNNEI. The CDR3 covers 15 residues.

The chain is built from TRBV15 and TRBJ1-3; the TCRdb call, TRBD1, lacks DNA for checking. This CDR3 has 16 amino acids. CDR1 LNHNV and CDR2 YYDKDF come from the germline V gene (reference sequence). This CDR3 reads CATSRRSGGSGNTIYF.

The chain links TRBV6-2 or TRBV6-3 to TRBJ1-2. The CDR3 totals 14 residues. Germline V gene data show CDR1 as MNHEY and CDR2 as SVGEGT. CDR3 region: CASSYTIVWHGYTF.

The chain couples TRBV20-1 to TRBJ2-1. The length of the CDR3 is 12 residues. Looked up from germline, CDR1 is DFQATT and CDR2 is SNEGSKA (reference sequence). The CDR3 region is CSARDTDLEQFF.

The rearrangement joins TRBV19 to TRBJ2-7; no DNA is available, so the TRBD1 call from TCRdb remains unchecked. Looked up from germline, CDR1 is LNHDA and CDR2 is SQIVND (reference sequence). The CDR3 extends over 11 amino acids. CDR3 protein: CASTAGNEQYF.

V gene TRBV7-3 combines with J gene TRBJ2-5; without DNA, the TCRdb call of TRBD1 cannot be checked. Germline assignment: CDR1 SGHTA and CDR2 FQGTGA. There are 17 residues in the CDR3. The CDR3 spells CASSSLPPGHIQETQYF.

This chain connects TRBV6-2 or TRBV6-3 to TRBJ1-1; the D call from TCRdb, TRBD1, cannot be confirmed without DNA. Germline V gives CDR1 MNHEY, CDR2 SVGEGT. The CDR3 spans 17 residues. The chain's CDR3 is CASSYGSYRRPNTEAFF.

V usage is TRBV28 and J usage is TRBJ2-2; TCRdb reports TRBD1, a call that lacks DNA to check it against. Germline-derived CDR1 and CDR2 are MDHEN and SYDVKM. This CDR3 has 15 amino acids. The CDR3 reads CASSLVQGATGELFF.

The chain uses TRBV27 and TRBJ2-7; TCRdb proposes TRBD1, but this gene call is untestable without DNA. The CDR3 spans 14 residues. Germline lookup yields CDR1 MNHEY and CDR2 SMNVEV (reference sequence). CDR3 residues: CASSPGMGVYEQYF.

V gene TRBV7-2 combines with J gene TRBJ2-7; TCRdb proposes TRBD1, but this gene call is untestable without DNA. From germline, CDR1 is SGHTA and CDR2 FQGNSA. This CDR3 has 15 amino acids. The CDR3 protein is CASSLEGGLSYEQYF.

The chain combines TRBV12-3 or TRBV12-4 with TRBJ1-2; TCRdb calls TRBD1, which cannot be checked without DNA. The length of the CDR3 is 13 residues. CDR3 in amino acids: CASSLGARLGYTF.

The chain uses TRBV29-1 and TRBJ1-2. This CDR3 is built from 14 residues. CDR1 and CDR2 from the germline V gene are SQVTM and ANQGSEA. The chain's CDR3 is CSVEGHGVGYGYTF.

The V call is TRBV6-4, the J call TRBJ2-3. This CDR3 contains 14 residues. In germline, CDR1 is MRHNA, CDR2 SNTAGT. CDR3 sequence reads: CASSDSKETDTQYF.

The chain recombines TRBV29-1 with TRBJ2-1; TCRdb picks TRBD2, but there is no DNA to check that call. From germline, CDR1 is SQVTM and CDR2 ANQGSEA. CDR3 length equals 14 residues. CDR3 in amino acids: CSVFGGGQYNEQFF.

The J gene is TRBJ2-7, the V gene TRBV6-2 or TRBV6-3. CDR1 is MNHEY, CDR2 SVGEGT, per germline. The CDR3 loop spans 13 amino acids. CDR3 in amino acids: CASSSVGADEQYF.

The chain uses TRBV7-6 and TRBJ2-7. Per germline, CDR1 SGHVS and CDR2 FNYEAQ. The CDR3 sequence is 15 residues long. This CDR3 reads CASSFSTYSTYEQYF.

The chain links TRBV28 to TRBJ1-1. The CDR3 consists of 17 residues. The germline V gene has CDR1 MDHEN and CDR2 SYDVKM. This chain's CDR3 is CASSFNPGGREGLEAFF. The full variable domain, in which reference TRBV28 and TRBJ1-1 provide the parts outside the CDR3, is DVKVTQSSRYLVKRTGEKVFLECVQDMDHENMFWYRQDPGLGLRLIYFSYDVKMKEKGDIPEGYSVSREKKERFSLILESASTNQTSMYLCASSFNPGGREGLEAFFGQGTRLTVV.

The V and J genes are TRBV29-1 and TRBJ2-3; TCRdb indicates TRBD2, and absent DNA this call remains unverified. Germline assignment: CDR1 SQVTM and CDR2 ANQGSEA. This CDR3 is built from 14 residues. The CDR3 is CSVDTAVLPDTQYF.

CDR3 region: CASSGGYEQFF. This chain joins TRBV27 and TRBJ2-1; TCRdb's D gene call, TRBD1, goes unchecked for lack of DNA. The germline V gene encodes CDR1 MNHEY and CDR2 SMNVEV (reference sequence). This CDR3 region has 11 residues.

The CDR3 is CASSYSSPGSVTDTQYF. The chain is built from TRBV6-2 or TRBV6-3 and TRBJ2-3; TCRdb designates TRBD1, a call that cannot be tested without DNA. The CDR3 is 17 amino acids. CDR1 is MNHEY, CDR2 SVGEGT, per germline.

The CDR3 sequence: CASSLFVSRETQYF. This sequence joins TRBV23-1 and TRBJ2-5. TRBV23-1 is annotated as an ORF whose role is uncertain. The CDR3 totals 14 residues.

The chain employs TRBV4-1 and TRBJ1-5; without DNA, the TCRdb call of TRBD1 cannot be checked. There are 15 residues in the CDR3. CDR1 and CDR2 from the germline V gene are MGHRA and YSYEKL. The CDR3 loop reads CASSQGTSDNQPQHF.

This chain links TRBV20-1 with TRBJ2-1; TCRdb's assignment of TRBD2 cannot be checked, as there is no DNA. The CDR3 is made up of 13 amino acids. Germline CDR1 is DFQATT and CDR2 is SNEGSKA (reference sequence). The CDR3 sequence is CSARASGRAEQFF.